This TCR beta chain was found in a study of cytomegalovirus exposure and HLA in healthy donors (dated by TCRdb to about 2017). Context from the whole study: According to a later analysis, the approximately 120 validation repertoires were produced on the same platform as the roughly 700 repertoires of the first cohort. The study was designed to test whether signatures of past pathogen exposure could be identified by cataloging public T cell receptors. A separate validation cohort of 100 to 150 different subjects was used in addition to the roughly 720-subject first cohort. To predict cytomegalovirus infection status, the study brought together high-throughput TCR immunosequencing, statistical association of individual TCRs with disease status, and machine learning.

Reading from cysteine to phenylalanine, the CDR3 counts 11 amino acids. This entry keeps only the CDR3 DNA: 33 bases, framed from base 1. As encoded in the germline V gene (reference sequence), CDR1 is MNHNY while CDR2 is SVGAGI. V loses 2 bases of germline sequence and J loses 7 bases, and the interval between the two ends is 5 bases. A remark on this clone: What antigen it recognizes has not been identified. There are no base qualities to consult, and no much larger clone falls within one base.

The full study reports these points: The classifier was reported to diagnose cytomegalovirus status with high specificity and sensitivity in both the original cohort and the validation cohort. A few of the identified cytomegalovirus-associated TCR beta chains were confirmed in vitro to be specific for cytomegalovirus antigens. According to the authors, the approach could potentially be generalized to other disease states and immunological phenotypes. A later analysis had no HLA typing for the validation cohort, so co-occurrence there was scored across all 110 or so repertoires. In a later analysis, TCRs clustered in the first cohort were found to also tend to co-occur in the 120 or so validation repertoires, with about 94% of cluster scores above 0. A total of 150 to 200 TCR beta chains were listed by the study as associated with cytomegalovirus. Most TCR sequences were observed very rarely across donors, whereas some public TCRs were present in many individuals.

Receptor libraries were prepared by the immunoSEQ multiplex PCR assay. Regarding the original processing steps: To diagnose cytomegalovirus status from the catalog of TCR beta chain sequences, a statistical classification framework was built. The source is immuneACCESS, and TCRdb retained only in-frame sequences with V and J called. Part of the clones is not carried over; for the studies checked, unresolved V genes explain less than half of this, and the remainder is unexplained. The V and J calls and the clone size are those of that table, but D and trimming were determined from the DNA. This sample gives roughly 50,000 clones in total; 89% of them show up just once. Of the sample, roughly 8% falls within the top ten clones. Separate from the approximately 700-subject first cohort, the validation cohort of 95 to 150 subjects was the group to which the donors belonged.

This TCR was sampled from a woman between 18 and 30 years old in good health and CMV-seropositive. The sequence is built from TRBV6-6 and TRBJ1-1; the D gene remains uncertain. Sequencing was done on a sample of PBMCs. The bases read TGTGCCAGCAGTTACGGCGGTGAAGCTTTCTTT. This encodes CASSYGGEAFF.